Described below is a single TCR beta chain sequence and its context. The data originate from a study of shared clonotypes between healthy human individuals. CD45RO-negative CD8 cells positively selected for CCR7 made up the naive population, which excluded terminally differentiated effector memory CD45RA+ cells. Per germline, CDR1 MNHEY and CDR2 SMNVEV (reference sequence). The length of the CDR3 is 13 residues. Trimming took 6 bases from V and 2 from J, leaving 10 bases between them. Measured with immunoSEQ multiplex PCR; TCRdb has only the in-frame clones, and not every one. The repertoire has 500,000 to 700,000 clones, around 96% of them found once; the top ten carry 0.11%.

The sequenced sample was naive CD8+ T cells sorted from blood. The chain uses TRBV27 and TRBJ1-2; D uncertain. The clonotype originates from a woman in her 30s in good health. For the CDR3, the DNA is TGTGCCAGCAGCCATCCGGGAAACTATGGCTACACCTTC. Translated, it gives CASSHPGNYGYTF.